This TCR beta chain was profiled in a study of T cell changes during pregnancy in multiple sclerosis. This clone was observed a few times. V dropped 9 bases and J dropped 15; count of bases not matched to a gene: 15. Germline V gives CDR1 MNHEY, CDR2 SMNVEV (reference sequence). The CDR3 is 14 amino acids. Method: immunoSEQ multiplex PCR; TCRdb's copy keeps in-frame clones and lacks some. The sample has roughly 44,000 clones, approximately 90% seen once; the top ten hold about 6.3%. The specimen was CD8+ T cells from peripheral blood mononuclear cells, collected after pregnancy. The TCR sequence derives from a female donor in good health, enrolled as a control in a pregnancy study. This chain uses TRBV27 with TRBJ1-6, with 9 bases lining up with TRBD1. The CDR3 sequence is CASTPGQGLGGLHF. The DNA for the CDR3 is TGTGCCAGTACTCCGGGACAGGGACTGGGCGGCCTCCACTTT.